The 28 T cell receptor beta chains below were found in one sample sequenced in a study of CD8 T cells in ankylosing spondylitis (dated by TCRdb to 2015 to 2018). The receptor library was made with 5' RACE. TCRdb records Illumina HiSeq 2500 as the sequencer. In-frame beta chains were kept once TCRdb had trimmed the public reads at Q25 with fastp and called clones with MiXCR. All rows with the same CDR3 protein become a single entry with the most common DNA and genes. Counted in this sample were over 60,000 distinct CDR3 sequences; 5.3% of them appeared once. The ten top clones hold approximately 2% of the sample. The sample taken for sequencing was blood, either unsorted or a sorted T cell fraction (not recorded which). These receptors were taken from a male donor with ankylosing spondylitis or in good health (not recorded which).

This clonotype was recorded many times. The chain joins TRBV5-1 to TRBJ2-1, with 14 bases identical to TRBD2. In germline, CDR1 is SGHRS, CDR2 YFSETQ. The V and J ends lost 0 bases and 8 bases, in that order; junction bases with no gene match: 7. The CDR3 has 17 residues. CDR3 protein: CASSLVSGTSGGDEQFF. CDR3 nucleotide sequence: TGCGCCAGCAGCTTGGTCTCCGGGACTAGCGGGGGCGATGAGCAGTTCTTC.

This clonotype came up many times. The chain employs TRBV6-4 and TRBJ1-1; D might be TRBD1 (5 bases). Germline CDR1 is MRHNA and CDR2 is SNTAGT. V lost 4 bases, J lost 6 bases, and 12 bases lay in between. The CDR3 contains 13 residues. Here the CDR3 DNA reads TGTGCCAGCAGTGGGCGGGGGGATCCTGAAGCTTTCTTT. Its protein is CASSGRGDPEAFF.

This clonotype showed up many times. J is TRBJ1-2 and V is TRBV28, with D hard to call. Trimming stripped 5 bases from V and 4 bases from J, with 23 bases between. Germline assignment: CDR1 MDHEN and CDR2 SYDVKM. The CDR3 is 17 amino acids. DNA for the CDR3: TGTGCCAGCAGTACCCAGGCCAGTGGGCTAAGAGGCTATGGCTACACCTTC. Translation: CASSTQASGLRGYGYTF.

Ten or more counts support this clonotype. The chain joins TRBV28 to TRBJ2-2; TRBD1 agrees at 7 bases. Looked up from germline, CDR1 is MDHEN and CDR2 is SYDVKM. The CDR3 consists of 14 residues. The junction had 10 bases not matched to a gene; V was cut back by 11 bases and J by 4 bases. The CDR3 is CAGKTGVTTGELFF. CDR3 bases: TGTGCCGGGAAAACAGGGGTCACCACCGGGGAGCTGTTTTTT.

This clonotype was counted ten times or more. V is TRBV20-1 and J is TRBJ1-1; no definite D call. V lost 3 bases and J 2 bases, leaving 4 bases between the germline ends. The CDR3 extends over 11 amino acids. In germline, CDR1 is DFQATT, CDR2 SNEGSKA (reference sequence). CDR3 amino acids: CSASINTEAFF. In DNA, the CDR3 is TGCAGTGCTAGTATTAACACTGAAGCTTTCTTT.

In this sample, this clonotype turned up many times. This rearrangement joins TRBV7-3 to TRBJ2-5; no clear D. The length of the CDR3 is 13 residues. Per the germline V gene, CDR1 is SGHTA and CDR2 is FQGTGA. V lost 3 bases and J lost 5, with 10 bases in between. The CDR3 DNA reads as TGTGCCAGCAGCTTCTGGCTGGGGGAGACCCAGTACTTC. This translates into CASSFWLGETQYF.

In this sample, this clonotype turned up many times. The rearrangement joins TRBV20-1 to TRBJ2-5; 11 positions agree with TRBD2. V was clipped by 0 bases and J by 3 bases; unmatched bases: 3. Per germline, CDR1 DFQATT and CDR2 SNEGSKA (reference sequence). The CDR3 contains 15 residues. CDR3 sequence: CSARDLTSGEETQYF. The CDR3 bases are TGCAGTGCTAGAGACCTGACTAGCGGGGAAGAGACCCAGTACTTC.

In its sample, this clonotype was seen many times. The chain employs TRBV4-1 and TRBJ2-7; tentative D call: TRBD2 (5 bases). CDR1 and CDR2 from the germline V gene are MGHRA and YSYEKL. Trimming took 0 bases from V and 0 from J, leaving 12 bases between them. The CDR3 runs 16 residues. CDR3 nucleotides: TGCGCCAGCAGCCAAGATCCAGGCACTAGCTCCTACGAGCAGTACTTC. Its protein product is CASSQDPGTSSYEQYF.

There are many counts of this clonotype. V gene TRBV11-2 combines with J gene TRBJ1-5; D is ambiguous. The CDR3 totals 16 residues. Deletions cut 1 base from V and 0 bases from J, with 10 bases between. Germline CDR1 is SGHAT and CDR2 is FQNNGV. The CDR3 DNA follows: TGTGCCAGCAGCTTAGTAATGGGATATAGCAATCAGCCCCAGCATTTT. Translated: CASSLVMGYSNQPQHF.

This clonotype was counted ten times or more. This sequence joins TRBV4-3 and TRBJ2-7; 12 bases agree with TRBD2. This CDR3 region has 17 residues. From germline, CDR1 is LGHNA and CDR2 YSLEER. J lost 5 bases, V lost 1 base, and 9 bases had no gene match. CDR3 protein: CASSQGRTSGVRNEQYF. Written as DNA, the CDR3 is TGCGCCAGCAGCCAAGGCCGGACTAGCGGGGTGCGGAACGAGCAGTACTTC.

The chain couples TRBV28 to TRBJ2-2; D is possibly TRBD1 (5 bases). V was clipped by 5 bases and J by 2 bases, with 15 bases between them. The CDR3 has 16 residues. Germline lookup yields CDR1 MDHEN and CDR2 SYDVKM. The CDR3 region has the DNA TGTGCCAGCAGTGTCCCGGACACCAAAAACACCGGGGAGCTGTTTTTT. Protein product: CASSVPDTKNTGELFF.

This clonotype has ten or more counts. The rearrangement links TRBV2 to TRBJ2-2; 10 bases agree with TRBD2. The CDR3 has 16 residues. Germline trimming cut 3 bases from V and 5 bases from J; bases unmatched to any gene: 6. Germline V gives CDR1 SNHLY, CDR2 FYNNEI. The CDR3 sequence: CASSEYGLAATGELFF. The CDR3 DNA sequence: TGTGCCAGCAGTGAGTATGGACTAGCGGCTACCGGGGAGCTGTTTTTT.

This clonotype was observed many times. The rearrangement uses TRBV28 and TRBJ1-5; D unresolved. V dropped 6 bases and J dropped 0 bases, with 9 bases sitting between them. This CDR3 contains 14 residues. Germline-derived CDR1 and CDR2 are MDHEN and SYDVKM. Here the CDR3 reads CASRRTVSNQPQHF. The CDR3 DNA reads TGTGCCAGCAGACGGACGGTTAGCAATCAGCCCCAGCATTTT.

This clonotype was counted at least ten times. The chain is built from TRBV6-1 and TRBJ1-2; D ambiguous. Germline V gene data show CDR1 as MNHNS and CDR2 as SASEGT. This CDR3 comprises 15 residues. The ends were cut back, 8 bases at V and 6 bases at J, with 22 bases in the middle. CDR3 sequence: CASQEVEGPWDGYTF. CDR3 nucleotides: TGTGCCAGCCAGGAAGTAGAGGGTCCCTGGGATGGCTACACCTTC.

The chain joins TRBV12-3 or TRBV12-4 to TRBJ1-2; D is ambiguous. V was pared by 7 bases and J by 2 bases, with 11 bases between. CDR3 length equals 13 residues. CDR3 in amino acids: CASTLDINYGYTF. CDR3 coding DNA: TGTGCCAGCACCCTCGACATAAACTATGGCTACACCTTC.

This clonotype was recorded many times. This chain connects TRBV5-1 to TRBJ2-1; perhaps TRBD1 as D (5 bases). This CDR3 is 15 amino acids long. The germline V and J ends were trimmed by 4 bases and 1 base, with 12 bases remaining between them. Germline V gene data show CDR1 as SGHRS and CDR2 as YFSETQ. CDR3 amino acids: CASSRTSPSYNEQFF. CDR3 nucleotide sequence: TGCGCCAGCAGCCGGACAAGTCCTTCCTACAATGAGCAGTTCTTC.

This clonotype has ten or more counts. The V and J genes are TRBV7-6 and TRBJ2-3; D is ambiguous. V gave up 2 bases and J gave up 2 bases, with 8 bases separating them. The germline V gene has CDR1 SGHVS and CDR2 FNYEAQ. The CDR3 extends over 14 amino acids. Here the CDR3 reads CASSLTGFTDTQYF. CDR3 nucleotide sequence: TGTGCCAGCAGCTTAACCGGGTTCACAGATACGCAGTATTTT.

Comments on this clonotype: This may arise from a read error, as a much more abundant clone is one base away. The chain carries TRBV20-1 and TRBJ2-1; 7 bases align to TRBD1. The CDR3 consists of 16 residues. The germline CDR1 and CDR2 sequences are DFQATT and SNEGSKA (reference sequence). In DNA form, the CDR3 reads TGCTGTGCTACGCGTCGACAGGGCCCCTCCTACAATGAGCAGTTCTTC. It translates to CCATRRQGPSYNEQFF.

This clonotype has ten or more counts. The chain couples TRBV5-4 to TRBJ2-1, with TRBD2 matching over 8 bases. The CDR3 spans 15 residues. With 5 bases clipped from V and 3 bases from J, the junction kept 7 bases outside the gene matches. Germline assignment: CDR1 SGHNT and CDR2 YYREEE (reference sequence). The CDR3 reads CASRFGGGDYNEQFF. CDR3 DNA: TGTGCCAGCAGATTCGGGGGGGGGGACTACAATGAGCAGTTCTTC.

This clonotype was found many times. V and J are TRBV6-1 and TRBJ2-3; 7 positions agree with TRBD1. The CDR3 loop spans 17 amino acids. Germline CDR1 and CDR2: MNHNS and SASEGT. The V segment lost 3 bases and the J segment 6 bases; nucleotides outside the gene matches: 15. CDR3 residues: CASSDFPGGAESDTQYF. The CDR3 nucleotides read TGTGCCAGCAGTGACTTCCCAGGGGGAGCCGAAAGTGATACGCAGTATTTT.

This clonotype was recorded many times. The chain uses TRBV5-1 and TRBJ1-5; 7 nucleotides agree with TRBD1. The germline CDR1 and CDR2 sequences are SGHRS and YFSETQ. The CDR3 length is 14 residues. V shed 4 bases and J 2 bases; nucleotides not matched to a gene: 3. This CDR3 reads CASSPGTGNQPQHF. CDR3 bases: TGCGCCAGCAGCCCGGGGACAGGCAATCAGCCCCAGCATTTT.

This clonotype appeared many times. The chain joins TRBV10-1 to TRBJ1-6, with D perhaps TRBD1 (5 bases). Germline assignment: CDR1 WNHNN and CDR2 SYGVQD (reference sequence). This CDR3 region has 15 residues. V shed 11 bases and J shed 6 bases, with 20 bases lying between them. Here the CDR3 DNA reads TGCGCCCGTGGACCCGGGGTAAGGGGTAATTCACCCCTCCACTTT. Amino acids: CARGPGVRGNSPLHF.

This clonotype was observed many times. The V call is TRBV6-1, the J call TRBJ2-1; either TRBD1 or TRBD2 may supply D (5 bases each). Per germline, CDR1 MNHNS and CDR2 SASEGT. V was trimmed by 6 bases and J by 8 bases, leaving 14 bases between them. CDR3 length: 13 amino acids. The CDR3 loop is CASSRERGDEQFF. CDR3 coding DNA: TGTGCCAGCAGCCGGGAACGGGGCGATGAGCAGTTCTTC.

This clonotype showed up many times. The J gene is TRBJ1-6, the V gene TRBV7-9; D ambiguous. The V and J ends lost 1 base and 9 bases respectively, with 7 bases between them. The CDR3 spans 13 residues. Germline V gene data show CDR1 as SEHNR and CDR2 as FQNEAQ (reference sequence). For the CDR3, the DNA is TGTGCCAGCAGCTTAGATGGCAGTTCACCCCTCCACTTT. It yields the protein CASSLDGSSPLHF.

The table lists this clonotype with many counts. V gene TRBV28 combines with J gene TRBJ1-2; a weak D match, TRBD1 (6 bases). This CDR3 region has 12 residues. Trimming left V 6 bases short and J 7 bases short, with 12 bases between. Per germline, CDR1 MDHEN and CDR2 SYDVKM. CDR3 sequence: CASRRGAGGYTF. Written as DNA, the CDR3 is TGTGCCAGCAGAAGGGGGGCGGGTGGCTACACCTTC.

This clonotype came up many times. The chain combines TRBV7-6 with TRBJ2-1; tentatively, D is TRBD1 or TRBD2 (5 bases each). Germline V lookup: CDR1 SGHVS, CDR2 FNYEAQ. V lost 2 bases and J lost 4, with 21 bases in between. This CDR3 is 18 amino acids long. The CDR3: CASSLSTEPGRTYNEQFF. CDR3 bases: TGTGCCAGCAGCTTATCGACCGAGCCGGGACGCACTTACAATGAGCAGTTCTTC.

In this sample, this clonotype turned up many times. The CDR3 reads CASSLTPPDRGQETQYF. The CDR3 coding sequence is TGCGCCAGCAGCTTGACACCTCCGGACAGGGGGCAGGAGACCCAGTACTTC. The chain combines TRBV5-1 with TRBJ2-5, with 11 nucleotides matching TRBD1. CDR1 is SGHRS and CDR2 is YFSETQ in the germline V gene. The CDR3 covers 17 residues. V trimming: 1 base; J trimming: 5 bases; junction bases outside the gene matches: 10.

There are a few counts of this clonotype. The chain is built from TRBV7-2 and TRBJ1-2, with no clear D. V gave up 5 bases and J gave up 4 bases, with 17 bases separating them. CDR3 size: 15 residues. The V gene's germline CDR1 is SGHTA and CDR2 FQGNSA. The CDR3 DNA is TGTGCCAGCAGCCCAGGACTTGGGGTGGCCTATGGCTACACCTTC. Its translation: CASSPGLGVAYGYTF.